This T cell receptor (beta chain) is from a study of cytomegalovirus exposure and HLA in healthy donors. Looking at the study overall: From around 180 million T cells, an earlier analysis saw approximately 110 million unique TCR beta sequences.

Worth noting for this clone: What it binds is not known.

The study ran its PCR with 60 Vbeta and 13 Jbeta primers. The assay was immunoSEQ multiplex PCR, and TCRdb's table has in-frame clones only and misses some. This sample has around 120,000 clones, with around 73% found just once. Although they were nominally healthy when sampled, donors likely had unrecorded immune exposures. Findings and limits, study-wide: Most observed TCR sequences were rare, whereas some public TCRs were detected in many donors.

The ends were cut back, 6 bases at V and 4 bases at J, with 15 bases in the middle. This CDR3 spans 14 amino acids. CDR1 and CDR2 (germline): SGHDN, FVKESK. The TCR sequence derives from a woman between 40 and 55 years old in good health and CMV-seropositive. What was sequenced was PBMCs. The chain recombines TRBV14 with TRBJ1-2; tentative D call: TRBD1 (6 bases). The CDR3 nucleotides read TGTGCCAGCAGTCCACAGGGTCGGGGCTATGGCTACACCTTC. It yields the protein CASSPQGRGYGYTF.